This TCR beta chain originates from a study of cytomegalovirus exposure and HLA in healthy donors. 60 Vbeta and 13 Jbeta primers were used in PCR. The assay was immunoSEQ multiplex PCR, and TCRdb's table has in-frame clones only and misses some. The sample has around 170,000 clones, about 85% seen once; the top ten hold 1.2% to 1.5%. V lost 6 bases, J lost 1 base, and 9 bases lay in between. The CDR3 extends over 13 amino acids. From germline, CDR1 is SGHTA and CDR2 FQGNSA. Sequences were obtained from PBMCs. The chain joins TRBV7-2 to TRBJ1-1; no reliable D call. This receptor was obtained from a girl aged 5 to 17 in good health and CMV-seropositive. CDR3 protein: CASRPLENTEAFF. CDR3 nucleotides: TGTGCCAGCAGGCCCCTAGAGAACACTGAAGCTTTCTTT.